The 24 T cell receptor beta chains presented below share a single source sample, sequenced in a study of T cell repertoires in cytomegalovirus infection. TCRdb processed the reads anew with MiXCR; each CDR3 protein has one entry. The data show around 300,000 distinct CDR3 sequences, with about 20% seen just once and 15% to 20% held by the top ten. These TCRs are of unknown antigen specificity. This material consisted of cultured PBMCs, taken from culture after CMV antigen stimulation. These receptors came from a human donor in good health (CMV status not recorded). Some clones in this sample may be carry-over from other donors' samples.

This clonotype was seen many times. The rearrangement links TRBV7-2 to TRBJ2-7; 8 bases align to TRBD2. The V and J ends lost 7 bases and 0 bases, in that order; junction bases with no gene match: 11. The length of the CDR3 is 16 residues. Germline V gene data show CDR1 as SGHTA and CDR2 as FQGNSA. The CDR3 here is CASTTRKRESSYEQYF. The CDR3 bases are TGTGCCAGCACCACCCGGAAGCGGGAGAGCTCCTACGAGCAGTACTTC.

This clonotype was observed many times. The rearrangement uses TRBV7-2 and TRBJ1-5, with 8 nucleotides matching TRBD1. The V segment lost 5 bases and the J segment 5 bases; nucleotides outside the gene matches: 5. The CDR3 has 14 residues. Germline V gene sequence: CDR1 SGHTA, CDR2 FQGNSA. CDR3 DNA sequence: TGTGCCAGCAGCCTTGGACAGGGCCATCAGCCCCAGCATTTT. It codes for CASSLGQGHQPQHF.

This clonotype was picked up many times. The V and J genes are TRBV15 and TRBJ2-5; tentatively, D is TRBD1 (5 bases). The CDR3 contains 15 residues. Germline V gene lookup returns CDR1 LNHNV and CDR2 YYDKDF (reference sequence). V shed 0 bases and J shed 4 bases, with 12 bases lying between them. The CDR3 protein is CATSRDRGSRETQYF. DNA for the CDR3: TGTGCCACCAGCAGAGATAGGGGATCCCGAGAGACCCAGTACTTC.

This clonotype was detected many times. The gene calls are TRBV4-1 and TRBJ2-2; the D is unclear. The V end was cut by 0 bases, the J end by 9 bases, with 11 bases between. The CDR3 has 14 residues. Germline CDR1 is MGHRA and CDR2 is YSYEKL. The CDR3 here is CASSQDRGVRELFF. In nucleotides, the CDR3 is TGCGCCAGCAGCCAAGATCGAGGAGTTAGGGAGCTGTTTTTT.

This clonotype has at least ten counts. The gene calls are TRBV7-2 and TRBJ2-1; no firm D call. Germline V gene data show CDR1 as SGHTA and CDR2 as FQGNSA. This CDR3 region has 11 residues. The V and J ends lost 4 bases and 7 bases respectively, with 5 bases between them. The CDR3 DNA is TGTGCCAGCAGCTCGTTTAATGAGCAGTTCTTC. Protein sequence: CASSSFNEQFF.

This clonotype was detected ten times or more. The chain combines TRBV6-2 or TRBV6-3 with TRBJ2-1; D is tentatively TRBD1 or TRBD2 (7 bases each). V lost 7 bases to trimming and J lost 9 bases, with 16 bases between them. The germline V gene encodes CDR1 MNHEY and CDR2 SVGEGT. This CDR3 has 13 residues. The CDR3 coding sequence is TGTGCCAGCAACCCTCAGGGGGGGAGTGAGCAGTTCTTC. Translation gives CASNPQGGSEQFF.

The rearrangement links TRBV30 to TRBJ2-1; tentatively, D is TRBD2 (6 bases). The V and J ends lost 1 base and 6 bases respectively, with 13 bases between them. The CDR3 runs to 14 residues. From germline, CDR1 is GTSNPN and CDR2 SVGIG (reference sequence). The CDR3 sequence is CAWSAGLSSNEQFF. CDR3 nucleotides: TGTGCCTGGAGTGCGGGACTCTCAAGCAATGAGCAGTTCTTC. Supplemented by reference TRBV30 and TRBJ2-1, the full variable domain reads SQTIHQWPATLVQPVGSPLSLECTVEGTSNPNLYWYRQAAGRGLQLLFYSVGIGQISSEVPQNLSASRPQDRQFILSSKKLLLSDSGFYLCAWSAGLSSNEQFFGPGTRLTVL.

This chain connects TRBV7-9 to TRBJ2-2; D gene uncertain. This CDR3 comprises 14 residues. CDR1 is SEHNR and CDR2 is FQNEAQ in the germline V gene (reference sequence). V was clipped by 6 bases and J by 4 bases, with 12 bases between them. The CDR3 protein is CASSGPVGTGELFF. The CDR3 DNA sequence: TGTGCCAGCAGTGGCCCGGTCGGCACCGGGGAGCTGTTTTTT.

This clonotype was seen ten or more times. The chain links TRBV7-2 to TRBJ2-7; D possibly corresponds to TRBD2 (5 bases). The CDR3 spans 13 residues. The V gene's germline CDR1 is SGHTA and CDR2 FQGNSA. Between the trimmed V and J ends, which lost 5 bases and 4 bases, there was a span of 12 bases. CDR3 loop: CASSERAEYEQYF. CDR3 DNA sequence: TGTGCCAGCAGCGAGAGAGCGGAATACGAGCAGTACTTC.

This clonotype was seen only a few times. The chain recombines TRBV28 with TRBJ2-7, with no clear D. This CDR3 is 11 amino acids long. CDR1 MDHEN and CDR2 SYDVKM come from the germline V gene. Trimming took off 5 bases at V and 6 bases at J, with 8 bases between the two ends. The CDR3 sequence is CASSQGPEQYV. In DNA form, the CDR3 reads TGTGCCAGCAGTCAAGGACCCGAGCAGTACGTC.

This clonotype was detected a few times. This rearrangement joins TRBV27 to TRBJ1-1, with 7 bases identical to TRBD1. CDR1 and CDR2 from the germline V gene are MNHEY and SMNVEV (reference sequence). The V segment lost 3 bases and the J segment 4 bases; nucleotides outside the gene matches: 5. The CDR3 contains 14 residues. The CDR3 nucleotides are TGTGCCAGCAGTTTGAGGGGGCATATCACTGAAGCTTTCTTT. Translating gives CASSLRGHITEAFF.

This clonotype was counted a few times. The chain uses TRBV7-2 and TRBJ2-5; 8 nucleotides agree with TRBD2. Germline CDR1 and CDR2: SGHTA and FQGNSA. With V trimmed by 5 bases and J by 5 bases, 10 bases remained unmatched. CDR3 length: 15 residues. CDR3 protein: CASSAQTSAGETQYF. Here the CDR3 DNA reads TGTGCCAGCAGCGCGCAGACTAGCGCCGGGGAGACCCAGTACTTC.

The chain couples TRBV2 to TRBJ2-1; 10 bases map to TRBD2. CDR1 and CDR2 (germline): SNHLY, FYNNEI. This CDR3 spans 17 amino acids. V shed 8 bases, J shed 6 bases, and the junction held 16 bases outside the gene matches. In DNA form, the CDR3 reads TGTGCCAGCCCCGGGGGGCTAGCGGGAGTTGGGGGCAATGAGCAGTTCTTC. Translated, it gives CASPGGLAGVGGNEQFF.

The chain joins TRBV12-3 or TRBV12-4 to TRBJ2-4; perhaps D is TRBD1 or TRBD2 (5 bases each). The CDR3 spans 11 residues. The germline V and J ends were trimmed by 5 bases and 9 bases, with 8 bases remaining between them. This chain's CDR3 is CASSRGTIQYF. The CDR3, as DNA: TGTGCCAGCAGTAGAGGGACCATTCAGTACTTC.

This chain uses TRBV7-9 with TRBJ1-2; D gene ambiguous. This CDR3 has 19 amino acids. V shed 5 bases and J shed 4 bases, with 29 bases lying between them. Germline loops: CDR1 SEHNR, CDR2 FQNEAQ (reference sequence). The CDR3 sequence: CASSPTGPDKERTSYGYTF. CDR3 bases: TGTGCCAGCAGCCCAACCGGCCCCGACAAGGAGAGGACCTCCTATGGCTACACCTTC.

The V and J genes are TRBV2 and TRBJ2-7, with 8 bases identical to TRBD1. CDR3 length equals 15 residues. Trimming cost V 2 bases and J 0 bases; bases outside gene matches: 3. Per germline, CDR1 SNHLY and CDR2 FYNNEI. CDR3 DNA sequence: TGTGCCAGCAGTGAAACGGGGACAGGCTCCTACGAGCAGTACTTC. Translating gives CASSETGTGSYEQYF.

The chain employs TRBV7-8 and TRBJ2-3, with 11 bases lining up with TRBD2. Trimming cost V 5 bases and J 1 base; bases outside gene matches: 11. This CDR3 comprises 18 residues. Germline CDR1 SGHVS, CDR2 FQNEAQ. The CDR3 here is CASSTSGSRRLGTDTQYF. The CDR3 nucleotides read TGTGCCAGCAGCACTAGCGGGAGCCGACGACTTGGCACAGATACGCAGTATTTT.

In its sample, this clonotype was seen many times. The CDR3 DNA follows: TGTGCCAGCAGTTTGAAGGGGGGCTCCAATCAGCCCCAGCATTTT. Protein product: CASSLKGGSNQPQHF. This sequence joins TRBV12-3 or TRBV12-4 and TRBJ1-5, with a weak D call TRBD1 (6 bases). The CDR3 covers 15 residues. Trimming stripped 3 bases from V and 3 bases from J, with 12 bases between.

As regards this clonotype: Given a much more abundant clone one base away, this may be a read error. The chain uses TRBV11-2 and TRBJ2-7; 10 nucleotides agree with TRBD2. Germline CDR1 and CDR2: SGHAT and FQNNGV. This CDR3 region has 16 residues. DNA for the CDR3: TGTGTCAGCAGCGATGGCCTAGCGGGGGAATTTTACGAGCAGTACTTC. It yields the protein CVSSDGLAGEFYEQYF.

The sample holds a few counts of this clonotype. This sequence joins TRBV24-1 and TRBJ1-2, with TRBD1 matching 8 bases. The CDR3 runs to 15 residues. Germline V CDR1 and CDR2: KGHDR, SFDVKD. The V segment lost 1 base and the J segment 5 bases; nucleotides outside the gene matches: 5. CDR3 in DNA: TGTGCCACCAGTGATTTTCAGGGGGCGGATTATGGCTACACCTTC. Translated, it gives CATSDFQGADYGYTF.

This clonotype has at least ten counts. The chain combines TRBV7-2 with TRBJ2-7; D gene ambiguous. CDR1 SGHTA and CDR2 FQGNSA come from the germline V gene. V was clipped by 4 bases and J by 6 bases, with 16 bases between them. The length of the CDR3 is 14 residues. The CDR3 DNA follows: TGTGCCAGCAGCTGGTTCCTGGGTCCGGGCGAGCAGTACTTC. It translates to CASSWFLGPGEQYF.

V usage is TRBV7-2 and J usage is TRBJ2-7, with TRBD2 identical over 8 bases. The ends lost 1 base at V and 1 base at J; junction bases unmatched: 9. Germline assignment: CDR1 SGHTA and CDR2 FQGNSA. The CDR3 totals 17 residues. CDR3 in DNA: TGTGCCAGCAGCTTAGGGCCCTCGGGGGGGGGGTCCTACGAGCAGTACTTC. It specifies CASSLGPSGGGSYEQYF. Filled out from reference TRBV7-2 and TRBJ2-7, the complete variable domain reads GAGVSQSPSNKVTEKGKDVELRCDPISGHTALYWYRQSLGQGLEFLIYFQGNSAPDKSGLPSDRFSAERTGGSVSTLTIQRTQQEDSAVYLCASSLGPSGGGSYEQYFGPGTRLTVT.

This clonotype was seen only a few times. The V and J genes are TRBV30 and TRBJ2-6; no reliable D call. The germline V gene has CDR1 GTSNPN and CDR2 SVGIG (reference sequence). Trimming pared 2 bases from V and 2 bases from J, leaving 4 bases between. The CDR3 runs 13 residues. The CDR3 region is CAWSWAGANVLTF. The CDR3 nucleotides read TGTGCCTGGAGTTGGGCTGGGGCCAACGTCCTGACTTTC.

V usage is TRBV12-5 and J usage is TRBJ2-1, with 8 positions matching TRBD2. CDR1 is LGHNT, CDR2 FRNRAP, per germline. This CDR3 spans 15 amino acids. V gave up 5 bases and J gave up 4 bases; unmatched junction bases: 7. The DNA of the CDR3 is TGTGCTAGTGGTCCCGGACTAGCAGAATACAATGAGCAGTTCTTC. Amino acids: CASGPGLAEYNEQFF.